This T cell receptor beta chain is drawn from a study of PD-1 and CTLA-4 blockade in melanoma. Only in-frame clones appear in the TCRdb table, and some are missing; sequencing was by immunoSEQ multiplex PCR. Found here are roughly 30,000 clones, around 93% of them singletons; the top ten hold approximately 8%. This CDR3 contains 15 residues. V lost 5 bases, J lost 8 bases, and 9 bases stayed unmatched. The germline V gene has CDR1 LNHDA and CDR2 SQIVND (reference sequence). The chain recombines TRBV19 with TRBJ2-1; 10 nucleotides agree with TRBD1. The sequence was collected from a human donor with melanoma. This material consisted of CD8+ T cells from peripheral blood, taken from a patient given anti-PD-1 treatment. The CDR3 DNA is TGTGCCAGTAGTGCCGGGACAGGGGATTCCGATGAGCAGTTCTTC. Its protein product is CASSAGTGDSDEQFF.